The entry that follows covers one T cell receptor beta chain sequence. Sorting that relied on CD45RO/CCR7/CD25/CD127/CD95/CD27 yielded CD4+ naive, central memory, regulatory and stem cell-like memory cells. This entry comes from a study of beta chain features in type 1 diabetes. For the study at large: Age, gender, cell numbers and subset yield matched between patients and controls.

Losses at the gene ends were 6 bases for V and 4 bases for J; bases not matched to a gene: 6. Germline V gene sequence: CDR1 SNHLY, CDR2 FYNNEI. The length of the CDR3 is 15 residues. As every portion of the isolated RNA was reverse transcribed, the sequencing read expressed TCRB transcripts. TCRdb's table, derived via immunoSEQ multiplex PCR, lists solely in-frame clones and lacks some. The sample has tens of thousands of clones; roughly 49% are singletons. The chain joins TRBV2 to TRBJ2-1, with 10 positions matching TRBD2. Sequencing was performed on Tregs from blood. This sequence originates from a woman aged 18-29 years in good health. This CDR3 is CASRMSSGSYNEQFF. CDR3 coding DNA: TGTGCCAGCAGGATGTCTAGCGGGAGTTACAATGAGCAGTTCTTC. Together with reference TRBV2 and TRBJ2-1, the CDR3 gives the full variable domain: EPEVTQTPSHQVTQMGQEVILRCVPISNHLYFYWYRQILGQKVEFLVSFYNNEISEKSEIFDDQFSVERPDGSNFTLKIRSTKLEDSAMYFCASRMSSGSYNEQFFGPGTRLTVL.